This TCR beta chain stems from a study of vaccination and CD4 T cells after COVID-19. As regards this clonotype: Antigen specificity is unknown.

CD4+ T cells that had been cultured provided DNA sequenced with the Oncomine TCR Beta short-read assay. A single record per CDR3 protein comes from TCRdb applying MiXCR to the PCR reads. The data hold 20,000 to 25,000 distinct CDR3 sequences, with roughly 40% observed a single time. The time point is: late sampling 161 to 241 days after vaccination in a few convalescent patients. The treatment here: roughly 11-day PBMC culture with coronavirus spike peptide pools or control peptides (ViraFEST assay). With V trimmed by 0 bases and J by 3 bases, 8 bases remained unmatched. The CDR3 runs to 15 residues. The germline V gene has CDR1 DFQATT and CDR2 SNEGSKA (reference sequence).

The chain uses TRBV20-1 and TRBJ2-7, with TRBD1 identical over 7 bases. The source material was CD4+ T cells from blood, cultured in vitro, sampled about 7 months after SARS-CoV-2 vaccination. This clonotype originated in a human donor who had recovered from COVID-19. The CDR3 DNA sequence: TGCAGTGCTAGAGACGGTCGACAGGGAATCTACGAGCAGTACTTC. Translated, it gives CSARDGRQGIYEQYF.